One and the same sample provided the 20 T cell receptor beta chains below, sequenced in a study of memory CD4+ T cells and cytomegalovirus serostatus. The sort gate was single viable CD3+CD4+CD8-CD45RO+ cells for memory CD4+ T cells. The assay was immunoSEQ multiplex PCR, and TCRdb's table has in-frame clones only and misses some. This table has about 53,000 clones, 78% appearing once. What was sequenced was memory CD4+ T cells from blood. The receptors derive from an adult in good health and CMV-seronegative.

This chain connects TRBV29-1 to TRBJ1-5; possibly TRBD1 for D (5 bases). V lost 4 bases, J lost 3 bases, and 10 bases lay in between. Germline values: CDR1 SQVTM, CDR2 ANQGSEA. The CDR3 is 13 residues long. CDR3 in DNA: TGCAGCGTTGTTCCCAGGGCCAATCAGCCCCAGCATTTT. Protein sequence: CSVVPRANQPQHF.

The chain couples TRBV6-1 to TRBJ1-2; tentatively, D is TRBD1 (6 bases). Trimming shortened V by 3 bases and J by 8 bases, and 16 bases separated the two germline ends. Germline V gene data show CDR1 as MNHNS and CDR2 as SASEGT. The CDR3 runs 14 residues. Here the CDR3 reads CASSDYRGASGYTF. Here the CDR3 DNA reads TGTGCCAGCAGTGATTATCGGGGGGCGTCGGGCTACACCTTC.

The chain has TRBV7-2 and TRBJ1-3; possibly TRBD1 for D (6 bases). The CDR3 contains 14 residues. CDR1 and CDR2 from the germline V gene are SGHTA and FQGNSA. V lost 5 bases, J lost 3 bases, and 11 bases lay in between. The CDR3 reads CASSPGTLGNTIYF. In DNA, the CDR3 is TGTGCCAGCAGCCCCGGGACACTTGGAAACACCATATATTTT.

The gene calls are TRBV19 and TRBJ1-2; the match to TRBD1 covers 7 bases. Germline CDR1 reads LNHDA; CDR2 reads SQIVND (reference sequence). J was trimmed by 8 bases and V by 6 bases; bases with no gene match: 12. This CDR3 region has 14 residues. The CDR3 loop is CASRETGTAGGYTF. CDR3 DNA: TGTGCCAGTAGAGAGACCGGGACAGCGGGGGGCTACACCTTC. Looking up the rest from reference TRBV19 and TRBJ1-2 gives the full variable domain: DGGITQSPKYLFRKEGQNVTLSCEQNLNHDAMYWYRQDPGQGLRLIYYSQIVNDFQKGDIAEGYSVSREKKESFPLTVTSAQKNPTAFYLCASRETGTAGGYTFGSGTRLTVV.

This clone has more than one count but fewer than ten. This sequence joins TRBV6-1 and TRBJ2-7; D is perhaps TRBD2 (6 bases). V dropped 3 bases and J dropped 4 bases, with 13 bases sitting between them. The length of the CDR3 is 14 residues. Per the germline V gene, CDR1 is MNHNS and CDR2 is SASEGT. Here the CDR3 reads CASSETRVQYEQYF. CDR3 coding DNA: TGTGCCAGCAGTGAGACTAGGGTACAGTACGAGCAGTACTTC.

The rearrangement joins TRBV18 to TRBJ2-6; 8 bases are a match to TRBD1. The CDR3 covers 22 residues. CDR1 is KGHSH and CDR2 is LQKENI in the germline V gene. The V segment lost 2 bases and the J segment 3 bases; nucleotides outside the gene matches: 21. CDR3 DNA sequence: TGTGCCAGCTCACCAATAAGTATGATGGCGGGACAGGCCTTCAATGGGGCCAACGTCCTGACTTTC. Translation: CASSPISMMAGQAFNGANVLTF.

This clone was seen only a few times. The gene calls are TRBV11-2 and TRBJ1-1, with a weak D call TRBD1 (6 bases). Germline-derived CDR1 and CDR2 are SGHAT and FQNNGV. The V end was cut by 5 bases, the J end by 5 bases, with 12 bases between. The CDR3 length is 13 residues. The CDR3 loop reads CASSHGGRTEAFF. DNA for the CDR3: TGTGCCAGCAGCCACGGGGGGCGGACTGAAGCTTTCTTT.

This rearrangement joins TRBV5-1 to TRBJ1-1; 9 bases are shared with TRBD1. This CDR3 contains 14 residues. The trim removed 4 bases at V and 6 bases at J, leaving 7 bases unmatched. From germline, CDR1 is SGHRS and CDR2 YFSETQ. CDR3 bases: TGCGCCAGCAGCCAGCGACAGGGGGTGGCTGAAGCTTTCTTT. Its translation: CASSQRQGVAEAFF.

The J gene is TRBJ2-7, the V gene TRBV16; 9 nucleotides agree with TRBD1. Looked up from germline, CDR1 is KGHSY and CDR2 is FQNENV. The V segment lost 0 bases and the J segment 2 bases; nucleotides outside the gene matches: 5. The CDR3 length is 16 residues. DNA for the CDR3: TGTGCCAGCAGCCAATCTGGGGGACAGGGAACCTACGAGCAGTACTTC. Encoded protein: CASSQSGGQGTYEQYF.

This sequence joins TRBV4-3 and TRBJ1-2, with D unclear. The V end lost 0 bases, the J end lost 6 bases, and 8 bases lay between the germline ends. The CDR3 consists of 13 residues. The germline V gene encodes CDR1 LGHNA and CDR2 YSLEER. The CDR3 is CASSQDWRHGYTF. CDR3 nucleotide sequence: TGCGCCAGCAGCCAAGATTGGCGTCATGGCTACACCTTC.

This chain connects TRBV5-1 to TRBJ1-6, with a tentative D call TRBD1 (6 bases). The V and J ends lost 8 bases and 5 bases respectively, with 14 bases between them. Germline V gene sequence: CDR1 SGHRS, CDR2 YFSETQ. This CDR3 has 14 amino acids. CDR3 region: CASRGDKDNSPLHF. DNA for the CDR3: TGCGCCAGTCGGGGGGACAAGGATAATTCACCCCTCCACTTT. Full variable domain (rest looked up from reference TRBV5-1 and TRBJ1-6): KAGVTQTPRYLIKTRGQQVTLSCSPISGHRSVSWYQQTPGQGLQFLFEYFSETQRNKGNFPGRFSGRQFSNSRSEMNVSTLELGDSALYLCASRGDKDNSPLHFGNGTRLTVT.

This clone came up once. The chain uses TRBV11-3 and TRBJ1-1, with D perhaps matching TRBD1 (6 bases). The V end was cut by 3 bases, the J end by 3 bases, with 8 bases between. The CDR3 is 13 amino acids. CDR1 SGHNT and CDR2 YENEEA come from the germline V gene. The CDR3 coding sequence is TGTGCCAGCAGCTTGTACAGGGACACTGAAGCTTTCTTT. Protein product: CASSLYRDTEAFF.

The chain has TRBV27 and TRBJ1-1, with D tentatively TRBD1 (6 bases). CDR1 is MNHEY, CDR2 SMNVEV, per germline (reference sequence). V was cut by 2 bases and J by 6 bases, with 13 bases left in between. The CDR3 covers 14 residues. CDR3 DNA: TGTGCCAGCAGTTTAAGGGGGGGCGTGGCTGAAGCTTTCTTT. Protein sequence: CASSLRGGVAEAFF.

The chain carries TRBV9 and TRBJ1-1; tentatively, D is TRBD1 (6 bases). CDR3 size: 15 residues. The V and J ends lost 0 bases and 7 bases respectively, with 16 bases between them. The V gene's germline CDR1 is SGDLS and CDR2 YYNGEE. The DNA for the CDR3 is TGTGCCAGCAGCGTAGCAAATTCGGTAGGGGGTGAAGCTTTCTTT. Encoded protein: CASSVANSVGGEAFF.

V and J are TRBV5-6 and TRBJ1-2; D gene ambiguous. The germline V gene encodes CDR1 SGHDT and CDR2 YYEEEE. The ends were cut back, 3 bases at V and 4 bases at J, with 16 bases in the middle. CDR3 size: 15 residues. The CDR3 reads CASSSGFLAAYGYTF. The CDR3 DNA is TGTGCCAGCAGCTCGGGTTTTTTGGCTGCCTATGGCTACACCTTC.

The chain recombines TRBV9 with TRBJ2-3; TRBD1 might be the D (6 bases). V shed 5 bases and J shed 2 bases, with 18 bases lying between them. The CDR3 length is 16 residues. Germline V gene data show CDR1 as SGDLS and CDR2 as YYNGEE. CDR3 coding DNA: TGTGCCAGCAGTTGGCAGGGGAGCATCCACACAGATACGCAGTATTTT. Translating it yields CASSWQGSIHTDTQYF.

CDR3 sequence reads: CASSFGTDTGELFF. The DNA for the CDR3 is TGTGCCAGCAGTTTCGGGACGGACACCGGGGAGCTGTTTTTT. This chain links TRBV6-1 with TRBJ2-2, with D possibly called TRBD1 or TRBD2 (5 bases each). The CDR3 is 14 amino acids. CDR1 and CDR2 (germline): MNHNS, SASEGT. Between the trimmed V and J ends, which lost 5 bases and 3 bases, there was a span of 10 bases.

This clone turned up a few times. The V and J genes are TRBV6-5 and TRBJ1-5; D remains unclear. The CDR3 totals 13 residues. The germline CDR1 and CDR2 sequences are MNHEY and SVGAGI. The V and J ends lost 4 bases and 6 bases respectively, with 10 bases between them. CDR3 DNA: TGTGCCAGCAGTTTACTATGGGGTCAGCCCCAGCATTTT. This translates into CASSLLWGQPQHF.

This clone was seen a single time. The chain carries TRBV29-1 and TRBJ1-2; 10 bases fit TRBD1. The CDR3 covers 13 residues. Trimming removed 5 bases from V and 7 bases from J; junction bases left unmatched: 7. Germline V gene data show CDR1 as SQVTM and CDR2 as ANQGSEA. The CDR3 loop reads CSVQTGGGIGYTF. As DNA, the CDR3 is TGCAGCGTTCAGACAGGGGGCGGTATTGGCTACACCTTC.

The genes are TRBV5-6 and TRBJ2-3; 8 positions match TRBD2. Germline CDR1 SGHDT, CDR2 YYEEEE. The CDR3 is made up of 14 amino acids. With V trimmed by 2 bases and J by 3 bases, 2 bases remained unmatched. This CDR3 is CASSFLAGTDTQYF. The CDR3 region has the DNA TGTGCCAGCAGCTTCCTAGCGGGTACAGATACGCAGTATTTT.